These 19 T cell receptor beta chains originate from one sample sequenced in a study of T cell repertoires in cytomegalovirus infection. Each CDR3 protein is one row after TCRdb ran MiXCR on the reads. The table records some 300,000 distinct CDR3 sequences, approximately 8.9% of them present only once. Specimen: PBMCs. The receptors stem from a human donor in good health (CMV status not recorded). Some clones in this sample may be carry-over from other donors' samples.

This clonotype was seen many times. V gene TRBV15 combines with J gene TRBJ2-1; D is possibly TRBD1 or TRBD2 (5 bases each). The length of the CDR3 is 13 residues. Looked up from germline, CDR1 is LNHNV and CDR2 is YYDKDF (reference sequence). V lost 0 bases to trimming and J lost 8 bases, with 8 bases between them. The CDR3 reads CATSRDRGDEQFF. CDR3 DNA: TGTGCCACCAGCAGAGATCGAGGGGATGAGCAGTTCTTC. The full variable domain, with the rest looked up from reference TRBV15 and TRBJ2-1, is DAMVIQNPRYQVTQFGKPVTLSCSQTLNHNVMYWYQQKSSQAPKLLFHYYDKDFNNEADTPDNFQSRRPNTSFCFLDIRSPGLGDTAMYLCATSRDRGDEQFFGPGTRLTVL.

The rearrangement links TRBV6-5 to TRBJ2-3, with TRBD1 as a possible D gene (5 bases). The CDR3 contains 16 residues. Per germline, CDR1 MNHEY and CDR2 SVGAGI. V shed 1 base and J shed 3 bases, with 14 bases lying between them. Written as DNA, the CDR3 is TGTGCCAGCAGTTACTTGACAGACCCGACTACAGATACGCAGTATTTT. This gives the protein CASSYLTDPTTDTQYF.

Many counts were recorded for this clonotype. V usage is TRBV6-2 or TRBV6-3 and J usage is TRBJ2-7, with D possibly TRBD1 on 5 matching bases. Germline V CDR1 and CDR2: MNHEY, SVGEGT. V shed 10 bases and J shed 2 bases, with 18 bases lying between them. The CDR3 contains 14 residues. The CDR3 DNA reads TGTGCCACCAGAGACAGCGCTCAGACCTACGAGCAGTACGTC. Translation: CATRDSAQTYEQYV.

This clonotype was seen a handful of times. The chain couples TRBV29-1 to TRBJ2-1; no firm D call. With 6 bases removed from V and 3 bases from J, the gap between germline ends came to 12 bases. The V gene's germline CDR1 is SQVTM and CDR2 ANQGSEA. The CDR3 runs to 13 residues. In DNA, the CDR3 is TGCAGCGTCAGGACGCCCGGCTACAATGAGCAGTTCTTC. It codes for CSVRTPGYNEQFF.

This clonotype was picked up many times. This chain joins TRBV20-1 and TRBJ2-1; tentatively, D is TRBD2 (5 bases). This CDR3 contains 14 residues. V dropped 0 bases and J dropped 3 bases, with 9 bases sitting between them. From germline, CDR1 is DFQATT and CDR2 SNEGSKA (reference sequence). CDR3 protein: CSARDPTSYNEQFF. The CDR3 DNA follows: TGCAGTGCTAGAGACCCTACTAGCTACAATGAGCAGTTCTTC.

In its sample, this clonotype was seen many times. The chain joins TRBV5-1 to TRBJ2-2; D gene ambiguous. This CDR3 has 15 amino acids. The germline V gene has CDR1 SGHRS and CDR2 YFSETQ. The ends were cut back, 6 bases at V and 1 base at J, with 13 bases in the middle. In DNA form, the CDR3 reads TGCGCCAGCAACTCCGGGCCGGTGAACACCGGGGAGCTGTTTTTT. Amino acid sequence: CASNSGPVNTGELFF.

The V gene is TRBV18, the J gene TRBJ2-1, with 9 bases matching TRBD1. Germline V lookup: CDR1 KGHSH, CDR2 LQKENI. Trimming removed 4 bases from V and 6 bases from J; junction bases left unmatched: 10. This CDR3 contains 16 residues. CDR3 protein: CASSRFDRGIFNEQFF. CDR3 in DNA: TGTGCCAGCTCACGCTTCGACAGGGGGATTTTCAATGAGCAGTTCTTC.

The chain has TRBV20-1 and TRBJ2-5; TRBD2 agrees at 8 bases. This CDR3 spans 14 amino acids. Germline loops: CDR1 DFQATT, CDR2 SNEGSKA (reference sequence). V lost 4 bases and J lost 3; bases outside the gene matches: 7. The DNA for the CDR3 is TGCAGTGCTACGAAAAACGGGGGGGAAGAGACCCAGTACTTC. Protein sequence: CSATKNGGEETQYF.

This chain joins TRBV4-2 and TRBJ1-2; TRBD1 matches 7 bases. The CDR3 is made up of 15 amino acids. CDR1 is LGHNA, CDR2 YNFKEQ, per germline. With 0 bases clipped from V and 4 bases from J, the junction kept 5 bases outside the gene matches. The CDR3, as DNA: TGTGCCAGCAGCCAAGAAGGGCGGACAGGCTATGGCTACACCTTC. Amino acid sequence: CASSQEGRTGYGYTF.

This clonotype was observed many times. The chain is built from TRBV7-9 and TRBJ2-1; unclear D gene. Germline V lookup: CDR1 SEHNR, CDR2 FQNEAQ (reference sequence). Between the trimmed V and J ends, which lost 5 bases and 0 bases, there was a span of 14 bases. The CDR3 contains 16 residues. The CDR3, as DNA: TGTGCCAGCAGCCAAGAGATGGTGATCTCCTACAATGAGCAGTTCTTC. This sequence encodes CASSQEMVISYNEQFF.

This clonotype was seen repeatedly, ten times or more. This sequence joins TRBV7-2 and TRBJ2-1; TRBD2 matches 11 bases. Germline lookup yields CDR1 SGHTA and CDR2 FQGNSA. V shed 1 base and J 4 bases; nucleotides not matched to a gene: 3. The CDR3 extends over 16 amino acids. The CDR3 DNA is TGTGCCAGCAGCTTAGGGGCTAGCGGGGGGTACAATGAGCAGTTCTTC. Protein: CASSLGASGGYNEQFF.

This clonotype was counted ten times or more. V and J are TRBV2 and TRBJ2-3, with D tentatively TRBD1 (5 bases). The V and J ends lost 6 bases and 5 bases respectively, with 18 bases between them. Looked up from germline, CDR1 is SNHLY and CDR2 is FYNNEI. The CDR3 contains 15 residues. CDR3 DNA: TGTGCCAGCAGGACGGACACCCTTTTCTTAGATACGCAGTATTTT. This codes for CASRTDTLFLDTQYF.

The rearrangement links TRBV7-9 to TRBJ2-5; weak D call: TRBD2 (6 bases). CDR1 is SEHNR, CDR2 FQNEAQ, per germline (reference sequence). The CDR3 consists of 14 residues. The ends were cut back, 6 bases at V and 2 bases at J, with 13 bases in the middle. The CDR3 nucleotides read TGTGCCAGCAGTTTAAAAGGGACTCAAGAGACCCAGTACTTC. Its translation is CASSLKGTQETQYF.

This clonotype showed up just a few times. The V and J genes are TRBV29-1 and TRBJ1-2, with D perhaps TRBD1 (6 bases). Trimming left V 5 bases short and J 2 bases short, with 15 bases between. The V gene's germline CDR1 is SQVTM and CDR2 ANQGSEA. The CDR3 sequence is 14 residues long. CDR3 amino acids: CSVLTSGQNYGYTF. The CDR3 DNA follows: TGCAGCGTTTTGACATCGGGACAAAACTATGGCTACACCTTC.

This clonotype was recorded many times. The chain couples TRBV6-2 or TRBV6-3 to TRBJ2-5; TRBD2 matches 7 bases. V shed 0 bases and J 3 bases; nucleotides not matched to a gene: 1. This CDR3 is built from 14 residues. Germline V lookup: CDR1 MNHEY, CDR2 SVGEGT. CDR3 DNA sequence: TGTGCCAGCAGTTACTCGGGAGGGGAAGAGACCCAGTACTTC. Residues: CASSYSGGEETQYF.

This clonotype was detected many times. This chain links TRBV28 with TRBJ2-1, with TRBD1 identical over 7 bases. Trimming at V came to 7 bases and at J to 0 bases, leaving 3 bases not matched to a gene. In germline, CDR1 is MDHEN, CDR2 SYDVKM. The CDR3 totals 14 residues. CDR3 residues: CASTRDSSYNEQFF. CDR3 sequence (DNA): TGTGCCAGCACCCGGGACAGCTCCTACAATGAGCAGTTCTTC.

This clonotype occurred a few times. CDR3 protein: CSAIHPGQGTYNEQFF. The CDR3 DNA reads TGCAGTGCTATTCATCCGGGACAGGGGACATACAATGAGCAGTTCTTC. V gene TRBV20-1 combines with J gene TRBJ2-1, with TRBD1 matching 10 bases. V lost 4 bases to trimming and J lost 4 bases; unmatched junction nucleotides: 10. This CDR3 has 16 residues. Germline CDR1 reads DFQATT; CDR2 reads SNEGSKA (reference sequence).

This clonotype was observed at least ten times. This chain uses TRBV7-8 with TRBJ1-5, with 8 bases matching TRBD1. Germline CDR1 SGHVS, CDR2 FQNEAQ. CDR3 length equals 17 residues. The ends lost 2 bases at V and 0 bases at J; junction bases unmatched: 6. CDR3 bases: TGTGCCAGCAGCTTACGGACAGGGCAATATAGCAATCAGCCCCAGCATTTT. This translates into CASSLRTGQYSNQPQHF. Looking up the rest from reference TRBV7-8 and TRBJ1-5 gives the full variable domain: GAGVSQSPRYKVAKRGQDVALRCDPISGHVSLFWYQQALGQGPEFLTYFQNEAQLDKSGLPSDRFFAERPEGSVSTLKIQRTQQEDSAVYLCASSLRTGQYSNQPQHFGDGTRLSIL.

In its sample, this clonotype was seen many times. The genes are TRBV7-9 and TRBJ2-7, with 10 bases matching TRBD2. The CDR3 loop spans 15 amino acids. Germline loops: CDR1 SEHNR, CDR2 FQNEAQ (reference sequence). Trimming took 3 bases from V and 2 from J; bases not matched to a gene: 4. The chain's CDR3 is CASSFRTSGAYEQYF. CDR3 DNA: TGTGCCAGCAGCTTTAGAACTAGCGGGGCCTACGAGCAGTACTTC.